This section outlines one T cell receptor (beta chain) sequence together with its context. The sample originates from a study of blood T cell repertoires in COVID-19. The protocol was immunoSEQ multiplex PCR, while the TCRdb copy is restricted to in-frame clones and leaves out a portion. The table lists a few hundred thousand clones, approximately 90% of them singletons. The sequence was obtained from a man younger than 35 with active or convalescent COVID-19. Sequencing was performed on peripheral blood.

The CDR3 region is CASSVGERRSYNEQFF. The CDR3 nucleotides are TGTGCCAGCAGCGTAGGTGAGCGGCGCTCCTACAATGAGCAGTTCTTC. The chain carries TRBV9 and TRBJ2-1; tentatively, D is TRBD2 (5 bases). CDR3 length: 16 amino acids. V lost 0 bases and J 0 bases, leaving 10 bases between the germline ends. Germline-derived CDR1 and CDR2 are SGDLS and YYNGEE.